The clone carrying this T cell receptor beta chain was found many times. Previously described methods and listed TCR primers were employed for the bulk TCR libraries. Using its own MiXCR run on the PCR reads, TCRdb lists one record per CDR3 protein. The sample yields 40,000 to 50,000 distinct CDR3 sequences, roughly 19% seen once. Trimming at V came to 4 bases and at J to 1 base, leaving 8 bases not matched to a gene. CDR1 SGDLS and CDR2 YYNGEE come from the germline V gene. This CDR3 has 16 amino acids. The data were taken from a study of molecular identifiers for immune sequencing clone quantification. Naive CD8 T cells, phenotype CD8+CD4-CCR7+CD45RA+, were sorted.

The sequence came from a human donor in good health. Some libraries in this study had Jurkat cell RNA spiked in. Sequenced sample: naive CD8+ T cells from blood, with Jurkat cell RNA spiked in. Subset given: FACS-sorted CD8+CD4-CCR7+CD45RA+ naive T cells. The V and J genes are TRBV9 and TRBJ2-7, with 10 nucleotides matching TRBD2. The CDR3 DNA is TGTGCCAGCAGCCCGGGACTAGCGAGGATGTCCTACGAGCAGTACTTC. It codes for CASSPGLARMSYEQYF.